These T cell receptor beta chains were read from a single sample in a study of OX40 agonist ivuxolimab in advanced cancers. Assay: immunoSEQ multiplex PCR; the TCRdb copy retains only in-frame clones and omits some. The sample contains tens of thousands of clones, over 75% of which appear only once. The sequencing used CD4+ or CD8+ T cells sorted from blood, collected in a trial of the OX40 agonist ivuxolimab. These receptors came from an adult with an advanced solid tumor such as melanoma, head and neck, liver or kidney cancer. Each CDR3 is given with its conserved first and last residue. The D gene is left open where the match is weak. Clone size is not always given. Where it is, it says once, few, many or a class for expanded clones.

CDR3aa: CSARAYEQYF
CDR3nt: TGCAGTGCTAGGGCGTACGAGCAGTACTTC
abundance: .
v_gene: TRBV20-1
d_gene: .
j_gene: TRBJ2-7

CDR3aa: CASSRMEGRNEKLFF
CDR3nt: TGTGCCAGCAGCAGAATGGAGGGGAGAAATGAAAAACTGTTTTTT
abundance: .
v_gene: TRBV9
d_gene: .
j_gene: TRBJ1-4

CDR3aa: CASSLDPGGQETQYF
CDR3nt: TGCGCCAGCAGCTTGGACCCGGGAGGACAAGAGACCCAGTACTTC
abundance: .
v_gene: TRBV5-1
d_gene: TRBD2
j_gene: TRBJ2-5

CDR3aa: CASSPGHLNTEAFF
CDR3nt: TGTGCCAGCTCACCAGGACACTTGAACACTGAAGCTTTCTTT
abundance: .
v_gene: TRBV18
d_gene: .
j_gene: TRBJ1-1

CDR3aa: CASSLALAGAPNEQFF
CDR3nt: TGTGCCAGCAGTTTAGCTCTAGCGGGAGCCCCCAATGAGCAGTTCTTC
abundance: .
v_gene: TRBV6-5
d_gene: TRBD2
j_gene: TRBJ2-1

CDR3aa: CASSPTSGLSYEQYF
CDR3nt: TGTGCCAGCAGCCCGACTAGCGGGTTGAGCTACGAGCAGTACTTC
abundance: .
v_gene: TRBV6-5
d_gene: TRBD2
j_gene: TRBJ2-7

CDR3aa: CASSIGGGQPQHF
CDR3nt: TGTGCCAGTAGTATTGGGGGCGGACAGCCCCAGCATTTT
abundance: .
v_gene: TRBV19
d_gene: .
j_gene: TRBJ1-5

CDR3aa: CASSGPMVIYEQFF
CDR3nt: TGTGCCAGCAGTGGCCCGATGGTTATCTATGAGCAGTTCTTC
abundance: once
v_gene: TRBV28
d_gene: .
j_gene: TRBJ2-1

CDR3aa: CASSIGQKTSGSKETQYF
CDR3nt: TGTGCCAGTAGTATAGGTCAGAAGACTAGCGGGAGTAAAGAGACCCAGTACTTC
abundance: .
v_gene: TRBV19
d_gene: TRBD2
j_gene: TRBJ2-5

CDR3aa: CASSWGPGLTSTDTQYF
CDR3nt: TGTGCCAGCAGCTGGGGTCCCGGGCTTACTAGCACAGATACGCAGTATTTT
abundance: .
v_gene: TRBV5-6
d_gene: .
j_gene: TRBJ2-3

CDR3aa: CASSPLAEPYEGYF
CDR3nt: TGTGCCAGCAGCCCTTTAGCGGAACCTTACGAGGGGTACTTC
abundance: .
v_gene: TRBV27
d_gene: .
j_gene: TRBJ2-7

CDR3aa: CASSWTGDTEAFF
CDR3nt: TGTGCCAGCAGTTGGACCGGGGACACTGAAGCTTTCTTT
abundance: .
v_gene: TRBV28
d_gene: .
j_gene: TRBJ1-1

CDR3aa: CASSLVKSAGTNNYGYTF
CDR3nt: TGTGCCAGCAGCTTAGTTAAATCGGCTGGGACTAATAACTATGGCTACACCTTC
abundance: .
v_gene: TRBV11-2
d_gene: .
j_gene: TRBJ1-2

CDR3aa: CASSLFLGYAQQYF
CDR3nt: TGTGCCAGCAGCTTGTTTCTGGGCTACGCGCAGCAGTACTTC
abundance: .
v_gene: TRBV5-8
d_gene: .
j_gene: TRBJ2-7

CDR3aa: CASSYSSGRYEQYF
CDR3nt: TGTGCCAGCAGTTACTCGAGCGGGAGATACGAGCAGTACTTC
abundance: .
v_gene: TRBV6-5
d_gene: TRBD2
j_gene: TRBJ2-7

CDR3aa: CASSPVTGNTDTQYF
CDR3nt: TGTGCCAGCTCACCAGTGACAGGGAACACAGATACGCAGTATTTT
abundance: .
v_gene: TRBV18
d_gene: TRBD1
j_gene: TRBJ2-3

CDR3aa: CASSLGSPGQQYF
CDR3nt: TGTGCCAGCAGCTTAGGGTCACCGGGACAGCAGTACTTC
abundance: .
v_gene: TRBV7-9
d_gene: .
j_gene: TRBJ2-7

CDR3aa: CASRGGEQETQYF
CDR3nt: TGTGCCAGTCGCGGGGGAGAGCAAGAGACCCAGTACTTC
abundance: .
v_gene: TRBV21-1
d_gene: .
j_gene: TRBJ2-5

CDR3aa: CASSLSSQETQYF
CDR3nt: TGTGCCAGCAGCCTGTCGTCCCAAGAGACCCAGTACTTC
abundance: .
v_gene: TRBV7-8
d_gene: .
j_gene: TRBJ2-5

CDR3aa: CASSEPQGRQLFF
CDR3nt: TGTGCCAGCAGTGAACCTCAGGGGCGTCAGCTGTTTTTT
abundance: .
v_gene: TRBV6-5
d_gene: .
j_gene: TRBJ2-2

CDR3aa: CASSPRQEGAYQPQHF
CDR3nt: TGTGCCAGCTCACCAAGACAGGAGGGGGCCTATCAGCCCCAGCATTTT
abundance: few
v_gene: TRBV18
d_gene: TRBD1
j_gene: TRBJ1-5

CDR3aa: CASSPGDRGGKLFF
CDR3nt: TGTGCCAGCAGCCCAGGGGATAGGGGCGGAAAACTGTTTTTT
abundance: few
v_gene: TRBV28
d_gene: .
j_gene: TRBJ1-4

CDR3aa: CASSYDTSYTDTQYF
CDR3nt: TGTGCCAGCAGTTACGACACAAGTTACACAGATACGCAGTATTTT
abundance: once
v_gene: TRBV6-5
d_gene: .
j_gene: TRBJ2-3

CDR3aa: CASSETAVRTDTQYF
CDR3nt: TGTGCCAGCAGTGAAACGGCAGTCCGCACAGATACGCAGTATTTT
abundance: .
v_gene: TRBV2
d_gene: .
j_gene: TRBJ2-3

CDR3aa: CASRGGNEKLFF
CDR3nt: TGTGCCAGCAGAGGGGGGAATGAAAAACTGTTTTTT
abundance: .
v_gene: TRBV6-1
d_gene: .
j_gene: TRBJ1-4

CDR3aa: CASSPQQQGNEQYF
CDR3nt: TGTGCCAGTAGTCCACAACAACAGGGAAACGAGCAGTACTTC
abundance: once
v_gene: TRBV19
d_gene: .
j_gene: TRBJ2-7

CDR3aa: CASSLTGDYEQYF
CDR3nt: TGTGCCAGCAGCTTGACAGGGGACTACGAGCAGTACTTC
abundance: .
v_gene: TRBV11-2
d_gene: TRBD1
j_gene: TRBJ2-7

CDR3aa: CASKIWTSGETQYF
CDR3nt: TGTGCCAGCAAAATTTGGACCTCCGGGGAGACCCAGTACTTC
abundance: .
v_gene: TRBV2
d_gene: .
j_gene: TRBJ2-5

CDR3aa: CASSVVRDTQYF
CDR3nt: TGTGCCAGCAGTGTAGTGAGAGATACGCAGTATTTT
abundance: .
v_gene: TRBV2
d_gene: .
j_gene: TRBJ2-3

CDR3aa: CASSPSGYQAKNIQYF
CDR3nt: TGTGCCAGCAGCCCCTCGGGCTACCAGGCCAAAAACATTCAGTACTTC
abundance: .
v_gene: TRBV11-3
d_gene: .
j_gene: TRBJ2-4

CDR3aa: CASLGRNYGYTF
CDR3nt: TGTGCCAGCTTGGGACGTAACTATGGCTACACCTTC
abundance: .
v_gene: TRBV28
d_gene: .
j_gene: TRBJ1-2